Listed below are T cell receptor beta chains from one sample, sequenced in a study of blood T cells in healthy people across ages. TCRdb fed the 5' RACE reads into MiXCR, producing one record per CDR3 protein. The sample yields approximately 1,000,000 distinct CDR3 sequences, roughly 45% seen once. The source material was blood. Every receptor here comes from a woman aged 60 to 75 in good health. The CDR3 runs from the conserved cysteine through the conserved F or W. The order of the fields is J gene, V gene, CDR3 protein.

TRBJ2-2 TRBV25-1 CASMVETGPDTGELFF
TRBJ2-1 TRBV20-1 CSARGDRGRANEQFF
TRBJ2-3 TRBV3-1 CASSQDGSGRLDTQYF
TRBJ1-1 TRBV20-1 CSARRPGQLMNTEAFF
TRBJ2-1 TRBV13 CARSPEAAGASEQFF
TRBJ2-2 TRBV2 CASRTELRIPPEELFF
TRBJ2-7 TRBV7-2 CASSLRAGRSSYEQYF
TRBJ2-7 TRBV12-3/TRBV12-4 CASSWGRRTEHGSYEQYF
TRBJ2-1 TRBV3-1 CASSKGQGDEQFF
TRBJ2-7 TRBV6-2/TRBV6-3 CASSYSLAGDYEQYF
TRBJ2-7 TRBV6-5 CASSYLGGAEQYF
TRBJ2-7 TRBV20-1 CSAKELFSYEQYF
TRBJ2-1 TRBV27 CASGRRDLNEQFF
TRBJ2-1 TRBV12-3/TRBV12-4 CASSLRVPLAGTPSYNEQFF
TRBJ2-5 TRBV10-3 CAISDLAGGGETQYF
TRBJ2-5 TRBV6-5 CASSLAGTKETQYF
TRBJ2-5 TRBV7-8 CASSLSGSWQETQYF
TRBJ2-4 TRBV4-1 CASSQDTGLSKNIQYF
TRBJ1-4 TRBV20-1 CSAKVPTGGLNEKLFF
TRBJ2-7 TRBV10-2 CASSDFAAGASYEQYF
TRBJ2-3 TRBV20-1 CSADPRTGVTDTQYF
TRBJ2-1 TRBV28 CASSLGDANEQFF
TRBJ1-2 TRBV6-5 CASSYGGANSGYTF
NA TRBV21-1 CAAPTARLAGETQYF
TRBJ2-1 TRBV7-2 CASSLSSGTRNEQFF
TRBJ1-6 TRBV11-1 CASSSGLIHSPLHF
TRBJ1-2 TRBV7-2 CASSSNSLNYGYTF
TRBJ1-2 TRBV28 CASSLAHIAGSNGYTF
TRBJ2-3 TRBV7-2 CVSSLADGRDTQYF
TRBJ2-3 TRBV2 CASSERAGPPPHDTQYF
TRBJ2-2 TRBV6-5 CASSWDFNTGELFF
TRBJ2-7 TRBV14 CASSQEPGLVYEQYF
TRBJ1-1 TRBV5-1 CAGSLSGGVSEAFF
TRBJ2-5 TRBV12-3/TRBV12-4 CASSFAGAKETQYF
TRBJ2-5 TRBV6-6 CASSYSVGQETQYF
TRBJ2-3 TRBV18 CASSPRGQTSTDTQYF
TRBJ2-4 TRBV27 CASSRNLAKNIQYF
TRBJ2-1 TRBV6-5 CVSSYPRSGVNEQFF
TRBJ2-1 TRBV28 CASTSTWARSEQFF
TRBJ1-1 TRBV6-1 CASSAFTTGNTEAFF
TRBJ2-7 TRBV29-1 CSVSAGVGYEQYF
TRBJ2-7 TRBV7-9 CASSFAGTGGSYEQYF
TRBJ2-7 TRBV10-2 CASSGFGIYEQYF
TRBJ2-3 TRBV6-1 CASSLSRGFGDTQYF
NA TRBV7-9 CASSPSLPLETQYF
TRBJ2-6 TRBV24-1 CATSDQTGSGANVLTF
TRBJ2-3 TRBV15 CTTSPRLAGATDTQYF
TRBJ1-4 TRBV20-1 CSARSASTNEKLFF
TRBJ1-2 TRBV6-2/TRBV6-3 CASSREGISKGYTF
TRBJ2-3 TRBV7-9 CASSRGLAGGKDTQYF
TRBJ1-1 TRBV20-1 CSARDRGAQEAFF
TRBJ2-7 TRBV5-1 CASSSPGQPPYEQYF
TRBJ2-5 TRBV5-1 CASSLASGETQYF
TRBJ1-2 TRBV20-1 CSAGGTGDGGYTF